The clone carrying this T cell receptor (beta chain) has at least ten counts. Its target is unknown. V was pared by 1 base and J by 0 bases, with 7 bases of the junction left unmatched. Germline CDR1 SGHTA, CDR2 FQGTGA. The CDR3 is 18 residues long. This record belongs to a study of response to subunit inactivated influenza vaccine. TCRdb itself ran the RT-PCR reads through MiXCR, one entry per CDR3 protein. The top ten clones hold roughly 12% of a sample with over 150,000 distinct CDR3 sequences, 9.5% to 13% of them seen once. Regarding the study as a whole: The authors proposed limited new T cell recruitment per seasonal influenza vaccination.

The specimen was non-naive T cells sorted from PBMCs, collected roughly 45 days after vaccination. This TCR came from a man aged 50-59 years who received an inactivated influenza vaccine. The chain carries TRBV7-3 and TRBJ2-1; 9 nucleotides match TRBD2. CDR3 protein: CASSLRAGGGLSYNEQFF. CDR3 nucleotide sequence: TGTGCCAGCAGCTTAAGGGCGGGAGGGGGTCTCTCCTACAATGAGCAGTTCTTC.